This passage covers 16 T cell receptor beta chains from one sample sequenced in a study of OX40 agonist ivuxolimab in advanced cancers. Profiled with immunoSEQ multiplex PCR; TCRdb holds only in-frame clones, not every one. The data show some 59,000 clones, with 85% to 90% seen just once and approximately 5% held by the top ten. Here the sequenced sample was CD4+ or CD8+ T cells sorted from blood, taken in a trial of the OX40 agonist ivuxolimab. The receptor set was obtained from an adult with an advanced solid tumor such as melanoma, head and neck, liver or kidney cancer.

This clone is a singleton in its sample. The chain combines TRBV19 with TRBJ1-5; tentatively, D is TRBD1 (6 bases). The CDR3 is made up of 15 amino acids. Germline V gene data show CDR1 as LNHDA and CDR2 as SQIVND (reference sequence). V gave up 5 bases and J gave up 7 bases, with 18 bases separating them. The CDR3 nucleotides read TGTGCCAGTAGTCCCCAAGGGGGTTTTGGACAGCCCCAGCATTTT. Amino acids: CASSPQGGFGQPQHF.

V usage is TRBV7-9 and J usage is TRBJ1-1; D might be TRBD1 (5 bases). The germline gives CDR1 SEHNR, CDR2 FQNEAQ (reference sequence). The CDR3 runs to 14 residues. Deletions cut 3 bases from V and 5 bases from J, with 13 bases between. The CDR3 reads CASSLGELDTEAFF. The CDR3 nucleotides read TGTGCCAGCAGCTTGGGGGAGCTGGATACTGAAGCTTTCTTT. The full variable domain, with the rest looked up from reference TRBV7-9 and TRBJ1-1, is DTGVSQNPRHKITKRGQNVTFRCDPISEHNRLYWYRQTLGQGPEFLTYFQNEAQLEKSRLLSDRFSAERPKGSFSTLEIQRTEQGDSAMYLCASSLGELDTEAFFGQGTRLTVV.

This chain links TRBV6-1 with TRBJ1-2, with 8 bases identical to TRBD1. Losses at the gene ends were 5 bases for V and 4 bases for J; bases not matched to a gene: 3. The CDR3 has 13 amino acids. Germline lookup yields CDR1 MNHNS and CDR2 SASEGT. The CDR3 nucleotides are TGTGCCAGCAGTCGGGACAGGTCCTATGGCTACACCTTC. Translated, it gives CASSRDRSYGYTF.

J is TRBJ2-7 and V is TRBV9; D perhaps matches TRBD2 (6 bases). V was pared by 0 bases and J by 1 base, with 8 bases between. Per germline, CDR1 SGDLS and CDR2 YYNGEE. This CDR3 is built from 14 residues. The DNA of the CDR3 is TGTGCCAGCAGCGTAGGGGGGGAATCCTACGAGCAGTACTTC. It encodes CASSVGGESYEQYF. Looking up the rest from reference TRBV9 and TRBJ2-7 gives the full variable domain: DSGVTQTPKHLITATGQRVTLRCSPRSGDLSVYWYQQSLDQGLQFLIQYYNGEERAKGNILERFSAQQFPDLHSELNLSSLELGDSALYFCASSVGGESYEQYFGPGTRLTVT.

The V gene is TRBV7-9, the J gene TRBJ2-2, with 9 bases lining up with TRBD1. Germline V gene data show CDR1 as SEHNR and CDR2 as FQNEAQ (reference sequence). Losses at the gene ends were 5 bases for V and 4 bases for J; bases not matched to a gene: 5. The CDR3 is 15 residues long. CDR3: CASSPQGQGTGELFF. For the CDR3, the DNA is TGTGCCAGCAGCCCACAGGGACAGGGCACCGGGGAGCTGTTTTTT. The full variable domain, with the rest looked up from reference TRBV7-9 and TRBJ2-2, is DTGVSQNPRHKITKRGQNVTFRCDPISEHNRLYWYRQTLGQGPEFLTYFQNEAQLEKSRLLSDRFSAERPKGSFSTLEIQRTEQGDSAMYLCASSPQGQGTGELFFGEGSRLTVL.

The chain links TRBV5-4 to TRBJ1-2; 10 nucleotides align to TRBD1. Unmatched junction bases numbered 4, after V lost 3 bases and J lost 5 bases. Germline CDR1 SGHNT, CDR2 YYREEE (reference sequence). The CDR3 loop spans 14 amino acids. CDR3 DNA: TGTGCCAGCAGCTACGGGACAGGGGCGTATGGCTACACCTTC. The encoded protein is CASSYGTGAYGYTF.

The chain links TRBV20-1 to TRBJ2-5, with D uncertain. The V and J ends lost 0 bases and 5 bases respectively, with 4 bases between them. Germline V gene data show CDR1 as DFQATT and CDR2 as SNEGSKA (reference sequence). The CDR3 consists of 11 residues. The CDR3 loop reads CSARDPETQYF. The CDR3 bases are TGCAGTGCTAGAGATCCGGAGACCCAGTACTTC.

The chain couples TRBV9 to TRBJ2-7; TRBD1 aligns across 8 bases. This CDR3 is built from 13 residues. Germline CDR1 is SGDLS and CDR2 is YYNGEE. V dropped 2 bases and J dropped 3; count of bases not matched to a gene: 1. CDR3 region: CASSVDRGYEQYF. The CDR3, as DNA: TGTGCCAGCAGCGTTGACAGGGGCTACGAGCAGTACTTC.

The chain recombines TRBV6-1 with TRBJ2-2; maybe TRBD1 (6 bases). The germline CDR1 and CDR2 sequences are MNHNS and SASEGT. The V end lost 7 bases, the J end lost 4 bases, and 13 bases lay between the germline ends. This CDR3 contains 14 residues. In DNA form, the CDR3 reads TGTGCCAGCATAGGACAGTTAGCCACCGGGGAGCTGTTTTTT. Its translation is CASIGQLATGELFF.

The gene calls are TRBV5-1 and TRBJ2-3; D gene unclear. The CDR3 contains 13 residues. Between the trimmed V and J ends, which lost 4 bases and 7 bases, there was a span of 13 bases. The germline V gene encodes CDR1 SGHRS and CDR2 YFSETQ. Here the CDR3 reads CASSPFLGHTQYF. The CDR3 DNA sequence: TGCGCCAGCAGCCCCTTCCTTGGGCATACGCAGTATTTT.

This chain links TRBV9 with TRBJ2-6; 7 positions match TRBD1. CDR3 length: 16 amino acids. In germline, CDR1 is SGDLS, CDR2 YYNGEE. The ends lost 4 bases at V and 0 bases at J; junction bases unmatched: 4. CDR3 DNA sequence: TGTGCCAGCAGCCCGACAGGGAACTCTGGGGCCAACGTCCTGACTTTC. This translates into CASSPTGNSGANVLTF. The variable domain in full, completed from reference TRBV9 and TRBJ2-6, reads DSGVTQTPKHLITATGQRVTLRCSPRSGDLSVYWYQQSLDQGLQFLIQYYNGEERAKGNILERFSAQQFPDLHSELNLSSLELGDSALYFCASSPTGNSGANVLTFGAGSRLTVL.

Points on this clone: The same CDR3 also results from other DNA sequences found in this sample. The chain has TRBV9 and TRBJ1-6; 10 positions match TRBD1. This CDR3 is 14 amino acids long. V dropped 2 bases and J dropped 10; count of bases not matched to a gene: 3. The germline CDR1 and CDR2 sequences are SGDLS and YYNGEE. CDR3: CASSVGDRGSPLHF. The CDR3 DNA follows: TGTGCCAGCAGCGTTGGGGACAGGGGATCACCCCTCCACTTT.

The chain couples TRBV9 to TRBJ2-1; 9 nucleotides align to TRBD2. The V gene end was trimmed by 0 bases and the J gene end by 2 bases; junction bases not matched to a gene: 6. Germline CDR1 is SGDLS and CDR2 is YYNGEE. The CDR3 totals 17 residues. The CDR3 protein is CASSVASLAGTYNEQFF. Written as DNA, the CDR3 is TGTGCCAGCAGCGTAGCTAGCCTAGCGGGAACCTACAATGAGCAGTTCTTC.

The sample holds a few counts of this clone. V gene TRBV11-2 combines with J gene TRBJ2-7, with 8 bases lining up with TRBD2. The CDR3 sequence is 14 residues long. V lost 11 bases to trimming and J lost 1 base; unmatched junction nucleotides: 10. Germline lookup yields CDR1 SGHAT and CDR2 FQNNGV. CDR3 coding DNA: TGTGCCTCAATGGTCGGGGGGGGATCCTACGAGCAGTACTTC. Its translation: CASMVGGGSYEQYF. Full variable domain (outside the CDR3, taken from reference TRBV11-2 and TRBJ2-7): EAGVAQSPRYKIIEKRQSVAFWCNPISGHATLYWYQQILGQGPKLLIQFQNNGVVDDSQLPKDRFSAERLKGVDSTLKIQPAKLEDSAVYLCASMVGGGSYEQYFGPGTRLTVT.

The genes are TRBV11-2 and TRBJ2-3, with 8 bases fitting TRBD2. The CDR3 has 16 amino acids. V lost 0 bases, J lost 3 bases, and 5 bases stayed unmatched. Germline values: CDR1 SGHAT, CDR2 FQNNGV. The CDR3 reads CASSLEASGPTDTQYF. In nucleotides, the CDR3 is TGTGCCAGCAGCTTAGAGGCTAGCGGGCCGACAGATACGCAGTATTTT.

This chain connects TRBV19 to TRBJ1-1; 10 bases are a match to TRBD1. With 4 bases clipped from V and 8 bases from J, the junction kept 10 bases outside the gene matches. CDR1 and CDR2 from the germline V gene are LNHDA and SQIVND (reference sequence). The CDR3 runs to 15 residues. The DNA for the CDR3 is TGTGCCAGTAGTACCCGGACAGGGGGGGATAGGGAAGCTTTCTTT. This encodes CASSTRTGGDREAFF. The whole variable domain, filled in from reference TRBV19 and TRBJ1-1, reads DGGITQSPKYLFRKEGQNVTLSCEQNLNHDAMYWYRQDPGQGLRLIYYSQIVNDFQKGDIAEGYSVSREKKESFPLTVTSAQKNPTAFYLCASSTRTGGDREAFFGQGTRLTVV.